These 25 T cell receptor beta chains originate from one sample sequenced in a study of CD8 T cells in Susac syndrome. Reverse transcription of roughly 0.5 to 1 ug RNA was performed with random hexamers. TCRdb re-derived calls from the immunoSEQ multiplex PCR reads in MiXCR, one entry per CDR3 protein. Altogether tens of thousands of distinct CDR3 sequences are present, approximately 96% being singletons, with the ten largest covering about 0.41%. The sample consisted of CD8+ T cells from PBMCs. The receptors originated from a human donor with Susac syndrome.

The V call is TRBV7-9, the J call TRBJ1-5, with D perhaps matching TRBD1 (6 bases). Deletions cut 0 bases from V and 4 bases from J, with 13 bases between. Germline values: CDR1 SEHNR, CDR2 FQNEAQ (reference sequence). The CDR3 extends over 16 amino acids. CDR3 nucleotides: TGTGCCAGCAGCTTAGCGGTCACAGGGAATAATCAGCCCCAGCATTTT. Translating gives CASSLAVTGNNQPQHF.

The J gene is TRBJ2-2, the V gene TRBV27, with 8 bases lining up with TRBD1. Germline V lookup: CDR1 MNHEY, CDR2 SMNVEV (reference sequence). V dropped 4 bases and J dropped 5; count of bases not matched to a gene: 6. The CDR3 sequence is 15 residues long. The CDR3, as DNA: TGTGCCAGCAGTTCTGACAGGGGCCCTACCGGGGAGCTGTTTTTT. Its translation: CASSSDRGPTGELFF.

The CDR3 coding sequence is TGTGCCAGCAGCTGGGGCAGGGGTCCGGCCAACGTCCTGACTTTC. Translated: CASSWGRGPANVLTF. This sequence joins TRBV13 and TRBJ2-6; tentative D call: TRBD1 (6 bases). V was clipped by 4 bases and J by 6 bases, with 13 bases between them. Germline V gene lookup returns CDR1 PRHDT and CDR2 FYEKMQ (reference sequence). CDR3 length: 15 residues.

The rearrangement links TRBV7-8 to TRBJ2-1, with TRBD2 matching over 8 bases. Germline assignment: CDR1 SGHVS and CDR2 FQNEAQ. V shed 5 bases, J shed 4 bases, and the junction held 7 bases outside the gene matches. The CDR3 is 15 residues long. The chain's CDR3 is CASSHSGVLYNEQFF. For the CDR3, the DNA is TGTGCCAGCAGCCATAGCGGGGTGTTATACAATGAGCAGTTCTTC.

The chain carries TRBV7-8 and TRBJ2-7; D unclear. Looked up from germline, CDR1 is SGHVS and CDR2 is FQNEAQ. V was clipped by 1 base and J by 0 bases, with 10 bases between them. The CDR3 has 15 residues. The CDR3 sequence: CASSLGEASSYEQYF. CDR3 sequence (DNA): TGTGCCAGCAGCTTAGGAGAAGCTAGCTCCTACGAGCAGTACTTC.

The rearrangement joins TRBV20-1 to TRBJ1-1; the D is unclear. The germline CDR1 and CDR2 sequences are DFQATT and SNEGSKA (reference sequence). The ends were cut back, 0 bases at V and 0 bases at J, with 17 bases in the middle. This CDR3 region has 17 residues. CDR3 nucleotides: TGCAGTGCTAGAGATAGTTCACCAGAAACAATGAACACTGAAGCTTTCTTT. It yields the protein CSARDSSPETMNTEAFF.

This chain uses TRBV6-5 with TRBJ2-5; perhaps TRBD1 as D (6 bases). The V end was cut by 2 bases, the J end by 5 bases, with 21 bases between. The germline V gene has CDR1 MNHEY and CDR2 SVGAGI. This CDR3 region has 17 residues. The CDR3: CASSYNRDTIHTETQYF. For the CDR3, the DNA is TGTGCCAGCAGTTACAATCGGGACACCATACACACGGAGACCCAGTACTTC.

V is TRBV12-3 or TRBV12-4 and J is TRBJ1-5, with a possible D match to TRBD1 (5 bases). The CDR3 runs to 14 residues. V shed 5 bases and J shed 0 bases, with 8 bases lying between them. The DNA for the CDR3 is TGTGCCAGCAGTACCGGACATAGCAATCAGCCCCAGCATTTT. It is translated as CASSTGHSNQPQHF.

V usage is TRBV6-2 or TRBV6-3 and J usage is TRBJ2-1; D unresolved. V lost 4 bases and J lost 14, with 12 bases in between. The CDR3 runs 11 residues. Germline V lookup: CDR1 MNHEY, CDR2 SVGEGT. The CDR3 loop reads CASSSFSHEFF. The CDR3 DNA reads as TGTGCCAGCAGTTCTTTCAGCCACGAGTTCTTC.

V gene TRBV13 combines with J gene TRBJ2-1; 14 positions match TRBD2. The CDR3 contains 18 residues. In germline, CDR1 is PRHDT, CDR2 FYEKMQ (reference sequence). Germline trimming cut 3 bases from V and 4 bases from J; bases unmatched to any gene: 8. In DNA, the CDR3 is TGTGCCAGCAGCTTGGGGACTAGCGGGGGAAAGATATACAATGAGCAGTTCTTC. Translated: CASSLGTSGGKIYNEQFF.

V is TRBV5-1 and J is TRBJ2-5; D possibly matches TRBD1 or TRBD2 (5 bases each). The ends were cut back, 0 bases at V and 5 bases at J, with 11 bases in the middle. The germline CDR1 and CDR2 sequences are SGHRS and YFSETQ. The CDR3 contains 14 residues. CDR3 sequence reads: CASSLATGLETQYF. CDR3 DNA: TGCGCCAGCAGCTTGGCTACAGGACTTGAGACCCAGTACTTC.

For the CDR3, the DNA is TGCAGTGCCACCGGGACTTCTCTATGGGAGGAAGATACGCAGTATTTT. Translation: CSATGTSLWEEDTQYF. The chain combines TRBV20-1 with TRBJ2-3; possibly TRBD2 for D (6 bases). Germline V CDR1 and CDR2: DFQATT, SNEGSKA (reference sequence). Trimming cost V 6 bases and J 5 bases, with 24 bases left between them. The CDR3 runs to 16 residues.

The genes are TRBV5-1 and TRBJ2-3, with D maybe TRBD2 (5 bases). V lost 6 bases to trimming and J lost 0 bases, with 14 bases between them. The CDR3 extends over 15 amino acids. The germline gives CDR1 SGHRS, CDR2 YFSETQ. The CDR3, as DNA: TGCGCCAGCATCCCCGAAGCGGACAGCACAGATACGCAGTATTTT. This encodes CASIPEADSTDTQYF.

CDR3 nucleotide sequence: TGTGCCAGCAGCGTAGGAGCAGGGTCGGTTGGTGGCTACACCTTC. The encoded protein is CASSVGAGSVGGYTF. The chain recombines TRBV9 with TRBJ1-2; D is perhaps TRBD1 (5 bases). V lost 0 bases, J lost 7 bases, and 16 bases lay in between. Germline V CDR1 and CDR2: SGDLS, YYNGEE. The CDR3 sequence is 15 residues long.

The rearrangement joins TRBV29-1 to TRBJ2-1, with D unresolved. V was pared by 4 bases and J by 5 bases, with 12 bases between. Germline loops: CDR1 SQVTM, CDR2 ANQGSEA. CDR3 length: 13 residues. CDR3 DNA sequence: TGCAGCGTTGGAAGGGCCTTGGACAATGAGCAGTTCTTC. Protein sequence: CSVGRALDNEQFF.

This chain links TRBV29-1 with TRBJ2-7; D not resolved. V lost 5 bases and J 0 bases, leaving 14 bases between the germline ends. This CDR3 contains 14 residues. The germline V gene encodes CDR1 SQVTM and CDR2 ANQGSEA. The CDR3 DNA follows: TGCAGCGTTCTTACCACGGCAAGCTCCTACGAGCAGTACTTC. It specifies CSVLTTASSYEQYF.

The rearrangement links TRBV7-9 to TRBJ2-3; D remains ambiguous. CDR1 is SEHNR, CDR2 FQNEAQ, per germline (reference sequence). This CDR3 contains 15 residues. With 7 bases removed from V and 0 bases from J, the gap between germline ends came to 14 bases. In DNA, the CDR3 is TGTGCCAGCACTTTAGGGTTGAAGAGCACAGATACGCAGTATTTT. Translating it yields CASTLGLKSTDTQYF.

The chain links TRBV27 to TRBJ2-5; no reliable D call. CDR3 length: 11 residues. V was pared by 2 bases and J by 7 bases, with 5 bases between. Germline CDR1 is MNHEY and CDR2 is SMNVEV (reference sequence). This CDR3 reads CASSLMGTQYF. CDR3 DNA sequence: TGTGCCAGCAGTTTAATGGGGACCCAGTACTTC.

In DNA, the CDR3 is TGTGCCAGCAGTTTGACAGGTCTATTCTACGAGCAGTACGTC. This translates into CASSLTGLFYEQYV. The chain is built from TRBV6-6 and TRBJ2-7; possibly TRBD1 for D (6 bases). The V end was cut by 4 bases, the J end by 3 bases, with 13 bases between. This CDR3 region has 14 residues. CDR1 and CDR2 from the germline V gene are MNHNY and SVGAGI (reference sequence).

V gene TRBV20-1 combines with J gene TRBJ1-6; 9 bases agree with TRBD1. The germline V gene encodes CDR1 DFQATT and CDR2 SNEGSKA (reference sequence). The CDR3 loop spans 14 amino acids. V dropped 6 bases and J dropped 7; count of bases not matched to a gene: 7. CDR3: CSAFGDRENSPLHF. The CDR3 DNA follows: TGCAGTGCCTTTGGGGACAGGGAAAATTCACCCCTCCACTTT.

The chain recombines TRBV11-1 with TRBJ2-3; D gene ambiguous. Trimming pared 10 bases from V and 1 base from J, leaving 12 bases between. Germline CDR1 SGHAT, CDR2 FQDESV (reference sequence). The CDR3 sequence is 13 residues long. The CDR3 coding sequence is TGTGCCATCCTCAGGTGGGGCACAGATACGCAGTATTTT. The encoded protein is CAILRWGTDTQYF.

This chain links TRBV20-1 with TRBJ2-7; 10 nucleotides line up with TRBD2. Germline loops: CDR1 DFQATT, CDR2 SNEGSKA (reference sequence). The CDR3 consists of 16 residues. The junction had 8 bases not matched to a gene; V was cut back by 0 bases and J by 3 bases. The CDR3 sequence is CSARDEGSSGSYEQYF. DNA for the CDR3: TGCAGTGCTAGAGATGAAGGGTCTAGCGGGAGCTACGAGCAGTACTTC.

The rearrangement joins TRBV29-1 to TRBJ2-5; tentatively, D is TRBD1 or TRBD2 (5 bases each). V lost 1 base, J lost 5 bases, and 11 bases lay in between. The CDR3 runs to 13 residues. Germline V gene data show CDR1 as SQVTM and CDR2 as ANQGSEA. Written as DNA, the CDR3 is TGCAGCGTTGAAGGGCCGGGGCCGGAGACCCAGTACTTC. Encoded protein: CSVEGPGPETQYF.

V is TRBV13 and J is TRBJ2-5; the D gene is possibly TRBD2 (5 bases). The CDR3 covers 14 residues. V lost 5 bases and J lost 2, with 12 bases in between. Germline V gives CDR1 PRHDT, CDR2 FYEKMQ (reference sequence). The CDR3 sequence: CASSPEERQETQYF. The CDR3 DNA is TGTGCCAGCAGCCCGGAGGAGCGACAAGAGACCCAGTACTTC.

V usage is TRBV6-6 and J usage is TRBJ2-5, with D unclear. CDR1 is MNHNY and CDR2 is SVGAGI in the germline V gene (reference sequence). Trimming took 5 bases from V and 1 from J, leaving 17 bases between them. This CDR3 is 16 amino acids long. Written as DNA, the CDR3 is TGTGCCAGCAGTCCCCTCCTTTTGAGTATCCAAGAGACCCAGTACTTC. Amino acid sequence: CASSPLLLSIQETQYF.